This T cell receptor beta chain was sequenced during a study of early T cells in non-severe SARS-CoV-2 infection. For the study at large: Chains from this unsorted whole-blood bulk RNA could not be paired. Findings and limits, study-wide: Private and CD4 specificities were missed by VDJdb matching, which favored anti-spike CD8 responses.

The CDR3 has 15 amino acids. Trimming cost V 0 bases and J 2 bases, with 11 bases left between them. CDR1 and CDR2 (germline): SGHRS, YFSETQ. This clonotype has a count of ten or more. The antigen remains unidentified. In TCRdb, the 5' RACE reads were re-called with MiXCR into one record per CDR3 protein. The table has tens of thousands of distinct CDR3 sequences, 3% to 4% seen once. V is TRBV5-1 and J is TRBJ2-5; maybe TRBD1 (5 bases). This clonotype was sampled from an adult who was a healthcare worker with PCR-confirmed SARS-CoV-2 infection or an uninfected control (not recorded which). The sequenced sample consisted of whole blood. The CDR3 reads CASSLVVGVQETQYF. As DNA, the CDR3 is TGCGCCAGCAGCTTGGTCGTAGGGGTTCAAGAGACCCAGTACTTC.